The 28 T cell receptor beta chains given below trace back to one sample, sequenced in a study of CD8+CD57+ T cells in acquired aplastic anemia. Genomic DNA acted as the template from which TCR beta VDJ combination and CDR3 sequence profiling were carried out. TCRdb fed the reads into MiXCR, producing one record per CDR3 protein. The data contain some 120,000 distinct CDR3 sequences, around 48% of them singletons. Sequenced material: sorted CD4+, CD8+, or CD8+CD57+ T cells (not recorded which) from PBMCs. The receptors shown here come from a human donor in good health, serving as a control.

J is TRBJ2-5 and V is TRBV11-2; possibly TRBD2 for D (6 bases). From germline, CDR1 is SGHAT and CDR2 FQNNGV. The CDR3 length is 13 residues. V lost 5 bases, J lost 6 bases, and 13 bases lay in between. CDR3 residues: CASSGGVGKTQYF. In nucleotides, the CDR3 is TGTGCCAGCAGCGGCGGGGTTGGCAAGACCCAGTACTTC.

This clonotype was counted once. The CDR3 region is CASSSHIYEQYF. The CDR3 DNA sequence: TGTGCCAGCAGCTCCCATATCTACGAGCAGTACTTC. The chain joins TRBV7-2 to TRBJ2-7, with D unresolved. The CDR3 is made up of 12 amino acids. Per the germline V gene, CDR1 is SGHTA and CDR2 is FQGNSA. V was pared by 4 bases and J by 3 bases, with 7 bases between.

This clonotype has a handful of counts. The chain combines TRBV18 with TRBJ1-5; unclear D gene. The CDR3 has 16 amino acids. Germline V gene data show CDR1 as KGHSH and CDR2 as LQKENI. Trimming took off 2 bases at V and 0 bases at J, with 11 bases between the two ends. The CDR3 here is CASSPSSDYSNQPQHF. DNA of the CDR3: TGTGCCAGCTCACCATCCAGCGATTATAGCAATCAGCCCCAGCATTTT.

The rearrangement joins TRBV10-3 to TRBJ2-1; 11 positions match TRBD2. J gave up 4 bases and V 2 bases, and 7 bases lay outside the gene matches. Per the germline V gene, CDR1 is ENHRY and CDR2 is SYGVKD. This CDR3 spans 17 amino acids. The CDR3 sequence: CAISEPAGLADYNEQFF. The DNA of the CDR3 is TGTGCCATCAGTGAGCCAGCGGGACTAGCGGATTACAATGAGCAGTTCTTC.

This rearrangement joins TRBV9 to TRBJ1-2, with a weak D call TRBD1 (6 bases). Trimming removed 4 bases from V and 4 bases from J, with 20 bases in between. From germline, CDR1 is SGDLS and CDR2 YYNGEE. The CDR3 is 16 amino acids. CDR3 in amino acids: CASSPLGGHRSYGYTF. The CDR3 region has the DNA TGTGCCAGCAGCCCGTTAGGGGGGCATAGGTCCTATGGCTACACCTTC.

This clonotype has at least ten counts. This sequence joins TRBV12-3 or TRBV12-4 and TRBJ2-5; D is unclear. The V end lost 2 bases, the J end lost 1 base, and 8 bases lay between the germline ends. The CDR3 is 14 amino acids. The CDR3 reads CASSLTHSQETQYF. The CDR3 DNA sequence: TGTGCCAGCAGTTTAACGCATTCCCAAGAGACCCAGTACTTC.

This clonotype was recorded a few times. The chain links TRBV19 to TRBJ2-1, with 16 bases matching TRBD2. CDR3 length equals 19 residues. CDR1 is LNHDA, CDR2 SQIVND, per germline (reference sequence). Trimming removed 6 bases from V and 5 bases from J; junction bases left unmatched: 13. The DNA for the CDR3 is TGTGCCAGTAGACTCGGGTCGGGACTAGCGGGGGGGTTCAACAATGAGCAGTTCTTC. Translation gives CASRLGSGLAGGFNNEQFF. Filled out from reference TRBV19 and TRBJ2-1, the complete variable domain reads DGGITQSPKYLFRKEGQNVTLSCEQNLNHDAMYWYRQDPGQGLRLIYYSQIVNDFQKGDIAEGYSVSREKKESFPLTVTSAQKNPTAFYLCASRLGSGLAGGFNNEQFFGPGTRLTVL.

This chain links TRBV7-2 with TRBJ1-1; D gene unclear. Germline CDR1 and CDR2: SGHTA and FQGNSA. The CDR3 loop spans 13 amino acids. V was trimmed by 5 bases and J by 1 base, leaving 8 bases between them. As DNA, the CDR3 is TGTGCCAGCAGCAAACGAAGGAACACTGAAGCTTTCTTT. This codes for CASSKRRNTEAFF.

This rearrangement joins TRBV10-3 to TRBJ2-7; D is undetermined. Germline CDR1 is ENHRY and CDR2 is SYGVKD. V lost 0 bases to trimming and J lost 3 bases, with 6 bases between them. The CDR3 is made up of 13 amino acids. The CDR3 is CAISESPSYEQYV. The DNA for the CDR3 is TGTGCCATCAGTGAGTCGCCAAGCTACGAGCAGTACGTC.

This clonotype has a count of ten or more. Here the CDR3 DNA reads TGTGCCAGCAGCTTAGTAGGCAGCACCGGGAACTATGGCTACACCTTC. The encoded protein is CASSLVGSTGNYGYTF. V is TRBV11-1 and J is TRBJ1-2, with unresolved D. This CDR3 comprises 16 residues. Germline CDR1 is SGHAT and CDR2 is FQDESV (reference sequence). Trimming pared 1 base from V and 2 bases from J, leaving 14 bases between.

The V call is TRBV6-5, the J call TRBJ2-1, with unresolved D. The CDR3 is made up of 16 amino acids. Germline CDR1 MNHEY, CDR2 SVGAGI. The V and J ends lost 2 bases and 1 base respectively, with 12 bases between them. This CDR3 reads CASSYPRGVSYNEQFF. The CDR3 DNA follows: TGTGCCAGCAGTTACCCCCGAGGAGTTTCCTACAATGAGCAGTTCTTC.

The chain is built from TRBV7-8 and TRBJ2-3, with 7 bases identical to TRBD2. The CDR3 spans 17 residues. V lost 7 bases to trimming and J lost 4 bases; unmatched junction nucleotides: 17. From germline, CDR1 is SGHVS and CDR2 FQNEAQ. This CDR3 is CASTPGPSKRGSDTQYF. DNA for the CDR3: TGTGCCAGCACTCCAGGGCCAAGTAAGCGGGGCTCAGATACGCAGTATTTT. Complete variable domain (other parts from reference TRBV7-8 and TRBJ2-3): GAGVSQSPRYKVAKRGQDVALRCDPISGHVSLFWYQQALGQGPEFLTYFQNEAQLDKSGLPSDRFFAERPEGSVSTLKIQRTQQEDSAVYLCASTPGPSKRGSDTQYFGPGTRLTVL.

On this clonotype itself: Germline is not matched at one junction end, which may reflect a read error. The rearrangement joins TRBV5-1 to TRBJ1-1, with TRBD1 matching 9 bases. Germline CDR1 reads SGHRS; CDR2 reads YFSETQ. The CDR3 has 15 amino acids. CDR3 sequence: CASSALQGADTEAFF. The CDR3 DNA reads as TGTGCCAGCAGCGCCTTACAGGGGGCGGACACTGAAGCTTTCTTT.

The chain employs TRBV15 and TRBJ1-2, with D uncertain. V gave up 3 bases and J gave up 5 bases, with 13 bases separating them. This CDR3 contains 14 residues. In germline, CDR1 is LNHNV, CDR2 YYDKDF (reference sequence). CDR3 in amino acids: CATSSREQLYGYTF. The CDR3 nucleotides read TGTGCCACCAGCAGCCGCGAGCAACTATATGGCTACACCTTC.

This clonotype was detected many times. V usage is TRBV7-3 and J usage is TRBJ1-1, with D possibly matching TRBD1 (5 bases). The V and J ends lost 0 bases and 1 base respectively, with 6 bases between them. The germline V gene encodes CDR1 SGHTA and CDR2 FQGTGA. This CDR3 contains 14 residues. The CDR3 protein is CASSLTGANTEAFF. CDR3 coding DNA: TGTGCCAGCAGCTTAACCGGGGCGAACACTGAAGCTTTCTTT.

The V gene is TRBV10-3, the J gene TRBJ1-2, with D unresolved. Trimming took 1 base from V and 2 from J, leaving 20 bases between them. The CDR3 contains 18 residues. Looked up from germline, CDR1 is ENHRY and CDR2 is SYGVKD. The chain's CDR3 is CAISELSGRILSNYGYTF. As DNA, the CDR3 is TGTGCCATCAGTGAGTTGTCAGGTCGAATTCTTTCCAACTATGGCTACACCTTC.

This clonotype was seen at least ten times. This chain joins TRBV4-2 and TRBJ2-6; D is possibly TRBD1 (6 bases). CDR1 and CDR2 from the germline V gene are LGHNA and YNFKEQ. The CDR3 sequence is 18 residues long. The germline V and J ends were trimmed by 2 bases and 0 bases, with 14 bases remaining between them. The chain's CDR3 is CASSQSTGSTSGANVLTF. The DNA for the CDR3 is TGTGCCAGCAGCCAATCAACAGGGAGTACCTCTGGGGCCAACGTCCTGACTTTC.

At least ten counts were recorded for this clonotype. J is TRBJ2-1 and V is TRBV27; the D gene is possibly TRBD2 (6 bases). Per germline, CDR1 MNHEY and CDR2 SMNVEV (reference sequence). CDR3 length: 11 residues. The germline V and J ends were trimmed by 2 bases and 16 bases, with 12 bases remaining between them. CDR3 in amino acids: CASSLGGTCFF. The CDR3 DNA sequence: TGTGCCAGCAGTTTAGGGGGGACCTGTTTCTTC.

This chain links TRBV20-1 with TRBJ1-2, with D perhaps TRBD1 (6 bases). Germline CDR1 is DFQATT and CDR2 is SNEGSKA (reference sequence). This CDR3 has 12 residues. Deletions cut 5 bases from V and 5 bases from J, with 12 bases between. The CDR3 reads CSAPRGTYGYTF. Written as DNA, the CDR3 is TGCAGTGCTCCAAGGGGGACTTATGGCTACACCTTC.

In this sample, this clonotype turned up once. The chain has TRBV15 and TRBJ1-2; D possibly corresponds to TRBD1 (5 bases). V lost 4 bases and J lost 4, with 13 bases in between. The CDR3 contains 14 residues. Germline-derived CDR1 and CDR2 are LNHNV and YYDKDF (reference sequence). The CDR3 reads CATSNPGMSYGYTF. Written as DNA, the CDR3 is TGTGCCACCAGCAATCCAGGGATGAGCTATGGCTACACCTTC.

This clonotype was observed once. This sequence joins TRBV6-2 or TRBV6-3 and TRBJ1-6; maybe TRBD1 (6 bases). V shed 5 bases and J shed 12 bases, with 17 bases lying between them. Germline CDR1 and CDR2: MNHEY and SVGEGT. The CDR3 sequence is 14 residues long. As DNA, the CDR3 is TGTGCCAGCAGTGAGACAGGCCTGAGGGTACCCCTCCACTTT. The encoded protein is CASSETGLRVPLHF.

This clonotype was seen repeatedly, ten times or more. The chain recombines TRBV12-5 with TRBJ1-1; D is possibly TRBD1 (6 bases). CDR3 length equals 15 residues. Deletions cut 6 bases from V and 0 bases from J, with 14 bases between. Germline V gene sequence: CDR1 LGHNT, CDR2 FRNRAP. CDR3 amino acids: CASGPRTVLNTEAFF. In DNA, the CDR3 is TGTGCTAGTGGCCCCCGGACAGTCTTGAACACTGAAGCTTTCTTT.

At least ten counts were recorded for this clonotype. This chain connects TRBV19 to TRBJ2-1; tentative D call: TRBD1 (5 bases). The CDR3 spans 12 residues. With 8 bases removed from V and 4 bases from J, the gap between germline ends came to 9 bases. From germline, CDR1 is LNHDA and CDR2 SQIVND (reference sequence). The CDR3 sequence: CASVGDYNEQFF. The DNA for the CDR3 is TGTGCCAGTGTAGGGGATTACAATGAGCAGTTCTTC.

By frequency in the sample, this clonotype is medium-sized. This chain uses TRBV29-1 with TRBJ1-2, with TRBD1 identical over 7 bases. The V segment lost 6 bases and the J segment 4 bases; nucleotides outside the gene matches: 5. Germline CDR1 is SQVTM and CDR2 is ANQGSEA. The CDR3 has 12 residues. Written as DNA, the CDR3 is TGCAGCGTGCTCCGGACAGGCTATGGCTACACCTTC. This encodes CSVLRTGYGYTF.

This clonotype was picked up a small number of times. The V gene is TRBV19, the J gene TRBJ1-3; D possibly corresponds to TRBD1 (5 bases). Germline CDR1 reads LNHDA; CDR2 reads SQIVND (reference sequence). This CDR3 region has 15 residues. Trimming shortened V by 6 bases and J by 3 bases, and 15 bases separated the two germline ends. This CDR3 reads CASSARVVLGNTIYF. DNA of the CDR3: TGTGCCAGTAGCGCCAGGGTTGTTCTTGGAAACACCATATATTTT.

The J gene is TRBJ1-2, the V gene TRBV2, with D possibly TRBD1 on 5 matching bases. With 3 bases removed from V and 2 bases from J, the gap between germline ends came to 13 bases. Germline V CDR1 and CDR2: SNHLY, FYNNEI. The CDR3 runs 15 residues. The CDR3 bases are TGTGCCAGCAGTGATGTTGGGACCGTCAACTATGGCTACACCTTC. It codes for CASSDVGTVNYGYTF. Variable domain in full (rest from reference TRBV2 and TRBJ1-2): EPEVTQTPSHQVTQMGQEVILRCVPISNHLYFYWYRQILGQKVEFLVSFYNNEISEKSEIFDDQFSVERPDGSNFTLKIRSTKLEDSAMYFCASSDVGTVNYGYTFGSGTRLTVV.

Many counts were recorded for this clonotype. V usage is TRBV15 and J usage is TRBJ2-5; 8 nucleotides match TRBD2. V lost 5 bases and J lost 1; bases outside the gene matches: 18. This CDR3 spans 19 amino acids. Germline lookup yields CDR1 LNHNV and CDR2 YYDKDF (reference sequence). CDR3 protein: CATSPRDEGKRGFQETQYF. DNA for the CDR3: TGTGCCACCAGCCCTCGAGATGAGGGGAAGCGGGGGTTCCAAGAGACCCAGTACTTC. Together with reference TRBV15 and TRBJ2-5, the CDR3 gives the full variable domain: DAMVIQNPRYQVTQFGKPVTLSCSQTLNHNVMYWYQQKSSQAPKLLFHYYDKDFNNEADTPDNFQSRRPNTSFCFLDIRSPGLGDTAMYLCATSPRDEGKRGFQETQYFGPGTRLLVL.

This clonotype came up many times. Possible read error: a much larger clone is one base away. This chain links TRBV2 with TRBJ2-5; D is undetermined. Deletions cut 4 bases from V and 1 base from J, with 7 bases between. Germline V gives CDR1 SNHLY, CDR2 FYNNEI. There are 13 residues in the CDR3. CDR3 region: CASSAAVQETQYF. The CDR3 DNA reads as TGTGCCAGCAGTGCGGCAGTCCAAGAGACCCAGTACTTC. Complete variable domain (other parts from reference TRBV2 and TRBJ2-5): EPEVTQTPSHQVTQMGQEVILRCVPISNHLYFYWYRQILGQKVEFLVSFYNNEISEKSEIFDDQFSVERPDGSNFTLKIRSTKLEDSAMYFCASSAAVQETQYFGPGTRLLVL.